Presented here are 15 T cell receptor beta chains from one specimen sequenced in a study of blood T cells in healthy people across ages. A second about 6 to 12 cycle PCR used barcoded and J-beta primers. Each CDR3 protein gets one entry after TCRdb re-called the 5' RACE reads with MiXCR. Here the sample spans roughly 700,000 distinct CDR3 sequences, roughly 25% being singletons. The same data also went into a second study, on T cells of mothers and their children.

Specimen: blood. The receptors were gathered from a boy under 18 in good health.

The J gene is TRBJ1-1, the V gene TRBV5-1; maybe TRBD1 (5 bases). The germline gives CDR1 SGHRS, CDR2 YFSETQ. The CDR3 runs to 15 residues. Trimming stripped 0 bases from V and 4 bases from J, with 13 bases between. CDR3 in DNA: TGCGCCAGCAGCTTGGCCGGCAGGGAGGCCACTGAAGCTTTCTTT. This encodes CASSLAGREATEAFF.

The chain carries TRBV7-3 and TRBJ2-7, with D maybe TRBD2 (6 bases). CDR1 is SGHTA and CDR2 is FQGTGA in the germline V gene. The CDR3 is made up of 14 amino acids. V was trimmed by 0 bases and J by 6 bases, leaving 12 bases between them. CDR3 in amino acids: CASSLTGGVSEQYF. The CDR3 bases are TGTGCCAGCAGCTTAACTGGCGGGGTCTCCGAGCAGTACTTC.

This clonotype has a handful of counts. The rearrangement uses TRBV7-4 and TRBJ1-1; the match to TRBD1 covers 7 bases. V was clipped by 5 bases and J by 6 bases; unmatched bases: 9. The CDR3 length is 14 residues. The V gene's germline CDR1 is SGHVT and CDR2 SQSDAQ. CDR3 DNA sequence: TGTGCCAGCAGCCGGACAGGTATCCGCCCTGAAGCTTTCTTT. Translating it yields CASSRTGIRPEAFF.

The rearrangement uses TRBV28 and TRBJ1-2, with D uncertain. Trimming removed 3 bases from V and 2 bases from J, with 4 bases in between. Germline CDR1 reads MDHEN; CDR2 reads SYDVKM. This CDR3 contains 12 residues. The CDR3 coding sequence is TGTGCCAGCAGTTTGAAAAACTATGGCTACACCTTC. Amino acids: CASSLKNYGYTF.

This clonotype was picked up a small number of times. The junction departs from the called germline gene at one end, perhaps through a read error. The V call is TRBV6-2 or TRBV6-3, the J call TRBJ2-3; D perhaps matches TRBD2 (5 bases). This CDR3 is built from 12 residues. Looked up from germline, CDR1 is MNHEY and CDR2 is SVGEGT. CDR3 sequence (DNA): TGCGCCGGCAGTTGGGAGACAGATACGCAGTATTTT. Translation gives CAGSWETDTQYF.

The chain is built from TRBV6-5 and TRBJ2-1; TRBD1 matches 7 bases. Germline V lookup: CDR1 MNHEY, CDR2 SVGAGI. This CDR3 comprises 13 residues. Unmatched junction bases numbered 4, after V lost 6 bases and J lost 5 bases. In DNA form, the CDR3 reads TGTGCCAGCAGGTCAGGGGGAGACAATGAGCAGTTCTTC. It codes for CASRSGGDNEQFF.

There are a few counts of this clonotype. The gene calls are TRBV15 and TRBJ2-1; the D gene is possibly TRBD2 (5 bases). The CDR3 spans 16 residues. In germline, CDR1 is LNHNV, CDR2 YYDKDF (reference sequence). Deletions cut 0 bases from V and 4 bases from J, with 13 bases between. CDR3 nucleotides: TGTGCCACCAGCAGAGATCCGGCGGGTGGTTACAATGAGCAGTTCTTC. As protein: CATSRDPAGGYNEQFF.

The chain couples TRBV5-1 to TRBJ1-1; D is perhaps TRBD1 (5 bases). Trimming stripped 7 bases from V and 4 bases from J, with 11 bases between. CDR1 and CDR2 from the germline V gene are SGHRS and YFSETQ. This CDR3 contains 12 residues. The CDR3 protein is CASWGIATEAFF. Here the CDR3 DNA reads TGCGCCAGCTGGGGGATCGCCACTGAAGCTTTCTTT.

The J gene is TRBJ1-4, the V gene TRBV6-1; D may be TRBD1 (5 bases). V shed 5 bases and J shed 0 bases, with 22 bases lying between them. Germline V gene lookup returns CDR1 MNHNS and CDR2 SASEGT. The CDR3 consists of 19 residues. This CDR3 is CASSRRRSTGPATNEKLFF. For the CDR3, the DNA is TGTGCCAGCAGTCGTAGAAGGAGCACAGGACCTGCAACTAATGAAAAACTGTTTTTT.

This clonotype showed up just a few times. The genes are TRBV24-1 and TRBJ2-5; the D gene is possibly TRBD1 (5 bases). TRBJ2-7 explains the end of the DNA better; the J call may be wrong. The length of the CDR3 is 13 residues. Germline-derived CDR1 and CDR2 are KGHDR and SFDVKD. The CDR3 bases are TGTGCCACCAGTGATGCGACAGTCTACGAGCAGTACTTC. Its protein product is CATSDATVYEQYF.

The V call is TRBV20-1, the J call TRBJ1-2; tentatively, D is TRBD1 (6 bases). Deletions cut 5 bases from V and 7 bases from J, with 17 bases between. This CDR3 region has 13 residues. Per the germline V gene, CDR1 is DFQATT and CDR2 is SNEGSKA (reference sequence). The CDR3 DNA sequence: TGCAGTGCTCAGGACAGCCCTAACGGTGGCTACACCTTC. Encoded protein: CSAQDSPNGGYTF.

V is TRBV29-1 and J is TRBJ2-1; 7 nucleotides agree with TRBD2. Germline V gene lookup returns CDR1 SQVTM and CDR2 ANQGSEA. The CDR3 has 12 amino acids. V lost 6 bases, J lost 8 bases, and 7 bases stayed unmatched. CDR3 sequence reads: CSVWEGGYEQFF. The CDR3 bases are TGCAGCGTGTGGGAGGGAGGATATGAGCAGTTCTTC.

This chain links TRBV7-9 with TRBJ1-2; D call uncertain. V was pared by 1 base and J by 10 bases, with 22 bases between. Per germline, CDR1 SEHNR and CDR2 FQNEAQ (reference sequence). The CDR3 covers 16 residues. For the CDR3, the DNA is TGTGCCAGCAGCTTAGACCCAGGATGGGGAGAGCCTATCTACACCTTC. Translated, it gives CASSLDPGWGEPIYTF. The full variable domain, rest sourced from reference TRBV7-9 and TRBJ1-2, is DTGVSQNPRHKITKRGQNVTFRCDPISEHNRLYWYRQTLGQGPEFLTYFQNEAQLEKSRLLSDRFSAERPKGSFSTLEIQRTEQGDSAMYLCASSLDPGWGEPIYTFGSGTRLTVV.

This clonotype was seen more than once but under ten times. This chain links TRBV19 with TRBJ1-4, with D perhaps TRBD1 (5 bases). Germline V lookup: CDR1 LNHDA, CDR2 SQIVND (reference sequence). The CDR3 runs 15 residues. Trimming took off 5 bases at V and 7 bases at J, with 17 bases between the two ends. CDR3 amino acids: CASSPTGVDFEKLFF. CDR3 DNA sequence: TGTGCCAGTAGTCCAACAGGCGTCGATTTTGAAAAACTGTTTTTT.

The chain couples TRBV7-2 to TRBJ2-7; D is uncertain. Trimming shortened V by 4 bases and J by 6 bases, and 7 bases separated the two germline ends. The CDR3 is 11 residues long. Germline V gives CDR1 SGHTA, CDR2 FQGNSA. CDR3 amino acids: CASSYGPEQYF. As DNA, the CDR3 is TGTGCCAGCAGCTATGGACCCGAGCAGTACTTC.